Below, one TCR beta chain is given with its context. Its antigen is not identified. The data belong to a study of cytomegalovirus exposure and HLA in healthy donors. Study-level results: When presence/absence was analysed, sequencing depth was taken to be roughly uniform across donors. Being indistinguishable, some V segments were excluded, TRBV6-2 and TRBV6-3 among them. Many donors shared some public TCRs, even though most TCR sequences were rare.

A multiplex PCR was run with 60 Vbeta primers and 13 Jbeta primers. Original processing methods: In a later analysis, some 80 million unique TCR beta chains included roughly 11 million shared by two or more donors. Sequencing was performed with immunoSEQ multiplex PCR; in TCRdb, only in-frame clones are kept and a portion is missing. V and J calls and clone size are as listed in that table; D and trimming were resolved from the DNA. The sample records around 94,000 clones, around 84% being singletons. Germline CDR1 LGHNA, CDR2 YSLEER. Trimming removed 3 bases from V and 5 bases from J; junction bases left unmatched: 9. This CDR3 spans 15 amino acids.

The sample consisted of PBMCs. This receptor was taken from a man younger than 30 in good health and CMV-seronegative. The rearrangement joins TRBV4-3 to TRBJ2-7, with TRBD2 matching over 8 bases. CDR3: CASSHEWTSQDEQYF. CDR3 DNA sequence: TGCGCCAGCAGCCATGAATGGACTAGCCAGGACGAGCAGTACTTC.